This TCR beta chain was documented in a study of cytomegalovirus exposure and HLA in healthy donors. TCRdb's table, derived via immunoSEQ multiplex PCR, lists solely in-frame clones and lacks some. Among fewer than 65,000 clones, 85% to 90% were seen once, and the ten largest hold 15%. Germline V gene lookup returns CDR1 MNHNY and CDR2 SVGAGI (reference sequence). This CDR3 comprises 12 residues. Trimming left V 6 bases short and J 4 bases short, with 9 bases between. Worth noting for this clone: Its antigen remains unknown.

General study findings and limits: Among the CMV-associated chains, a few were confirmed in vitro as specific for CMV antigens. Per published reports, the classifier diagnosed cytomegalovirus status with high specificity and sensitivity.

The V gene is TRBV6-6, the J gene TRBJ1-2; the D gene is possibly TRBD1 (6 bases). The sequenced sample consisted of PBMCs. This TCR was recovered from a woman younger than 35 in good health and CMV-seronegative. The chain's CDR3 is CASSGQTYGYTF. The CDR3 DNA is TGTGCCAGCAGCGGACAGACCTATGGCTACACCTTC.